This entry lists 3 T cell receptor beta chains sequenced from one sample in a study of response to subunit inactivated influenza vaccine. TCRdb re-analysed the RT-PCR reads in MiXCR, keeping a single row per CDR3 protein. In the table there are 550,000 to 800,000 distinct CDR3 sequences, approximately 14% of which are singletons. The sequencing here drew on PBMCs from blood, taken less than 13 days after vaccination. The receptors here all came from a man aged 50 to 59 who received an inactivated influenza vaccine.

This clonotype was observed at least ten times. The rearrangement links TRBV6-5 to TRBJ2-1; D is unresolved. CDR1 is MNHEY and CDR2 is SVGAGI in the germline V gene. The ends were cut back, 0 bases at V and 0 bases at J, with 6 bases in the middle. The CDR3 is 15 residues long. CDR3 amino acids: CASSYSRSSYNEQFF. CDR3 DNA sequence: TGTGCCAGCAGTTACTCTCGTTCCTCCTACAATGAGCAGTTCTTC.

The chain employs TRBV5-1 and TRBJ2-2; TRBD1 is a possible D gene (5 bases). Trimming cost V 3 bases and J 4 bases, with 10 bases left between them. Germline CDR1 and CDR2: SGHRS and YFSETQ. This CDR3 spans 14 amino acids. CDR3 sequence: CASSSLDSTGELFF. CDR3 nucleotide sequence: TGCGCCAGCAGCTCGCTAGACAGCACCGGGGAGCTGTTTTTT.

Only a few counts were recorded for this clonotype. This sequence joins TRBV7-8 and TRBJ2-7; D is possibly TRBD1 (5 bases). In germline, CDR1 is SGHVS, CDR2 FQNEAQ. V was cut by 6 bases and J by 4 bases, with 13 bases left in between. The CDR3 extends over 13 amino acids. The CDR3, as DNA: TGTGCCAGCAGACGGACAAAATCTTACGAGCAGTACTTC. This sequence encodes CASRRTKSYEQYF.